This T cell receptor beta chain was recovered during a study of blood T cells in healthy people across ages. Study-wide results and caveats: Conclusively comparing naive with antigen-experienced cells was impossible with unsorted PBMCs. The study found more naive CD4+ cells and higher diversity in long-lived than aged donors.

CDR3 length: 13 residues. Per germline, CDR1 LGHDT and CDR2 YNNKEL (reference sequence). This clonotype turned up a few times. What it binds is unknown. A sample-barcoded 5' primer and a J-beta primer mix were used in a second PCR of roughly 7 to 11 cycles. Using its own MiXCR run on the 5' RACE reads, TCRdb lists one record per CDR3 protein. The sample carries fewer than 800,000 distinct CDR3 sequences, approximately 25% recorded once. These data were likewise used in another study, on T cells of mothers and their children. That publication notes: Reads recorded for TCR beta CDR3 numbered over 9 million per mother and approximately 2.9 million per child.

The sample taken for sequencing was blood. The J gene is TRBJ2-5, the V gene TRBV3-1; TRBD1 aligns across 7 bases. The J call may not be correct, given that the DNA end is closer to TRBJ2-7. This TCR came from a boy aged 10-17 years in good health. CDR3 region: CASSRDRVGEQYF. CDR3 DNA sequence: TGTGCCAGCAGCCGTGACAGGGTGGGCGAGCAGTACTTC.